Reported below is one T cell receptor beta chain. Its antigen remains unidentified. Sequencing templates came from extracted RNA that was reverse transcribed into cDNA. This table comes from immunoSEQ multiplex PCR, and its TCRdb copy is limited to in-frame clones, with some not included. The table has 120,000 to 150,000 clones, about 88% seen once. The CDR3 sequence is 13 residues long. Trimming removed 2 bases from V and 0 bases from J, with 4 bases in between. Germline lookup yields CDR1 PRHDT and CDR2 FYEKMQ (reference sequence). Treatment noted: oral pan-JAK inhibitor, 5-10 mg twice daily. Isolation of CD4+ and CD8+ T cells from PBMCs was achieved by sorting. The source of the sample is a study of CD8+ T cells in alopecia areata. Study-wide background: Treatment of the treated patients consisted of oral tofacitinib, 5 to 10 mg twice daily. Study-level results: Against the mouse data, patients shared TCRs less clearly, possibly for HLA reasons.

Sequenced material: CD8+ T cells sorted from blood, taken at week 4, from a patient treated with tofacitinib. The sequence derives from a human donor with alopecia areata. The chain links TRBV13 to TRBJ1-1; D remains ambiguous. The CDR3 loop reads CASSLKLNTEAFF. The DNA for the CDR3 is TGTGCCAGCAGCTTAAAACTGAACACTGAAGCTTTCTTT. The variable domain in full, with the rest retrieved from reference TRBV13 and TRBJ1-1, is AAGVIQSPRHLIKEKRETATLKCYPIPRHDTVYWYQQGPGQDPQFLISFYEKMQSDKGSIPDRFSAQQFSDYHSELNMSSLELGDSALYFCASSLKLNTEAFFGQGTRLTVV.